This T cell receptor (beta chain) was captured in a study of shared clonotypes between healthy human individuals. Across the study: A donor's plate count was three for CD4 naive and three for CD4 memory; CD8 naive had two and CD8 memory one.

Measured with immunoSEQ multiplex PCR; TCRdb has only the in-frame clones, and not every one. The sample holds a few million clones; approximately 95% are singletons and the top ten take 0.39%. Germline lookup yields CDR1 ENHRY and CDR2 SYGVKD. Trimming cost V 0 bases and J 5 bases, with 7 bases left between them. The length of the CDR3 is 13 residues. This chain joins TRBV10-3 and TRBJ1-2; D is unclear. The source is a man between 18 and 29 years old in good health. Some clones in this sample may be carry-over from other donors' samples. Sequencing was performed on naive CD4+ T cells from PBMCs. The subset here: CD45RA+ positively selected. CDR3 bases: TGTGCCATCAGTGAGTCCGGAGGATATGGCTACACCTTC. This codes for CAISESGGYGYTF.